The entry below gives a single T cell receptor (beta chain) sequence along with its context. An end of the junction differs from the germline gene, which may be a read error. As to time point: baseline pretreatment blood. Indicated treatment: 15 Gy SBRT to primary tumor, nephrectomy 4 weeks later. The sample is drawn from a study of radiation and T cells in renal cell carcinoma. TCRdb keeps only in-frame clones here, not all; method: immunoSEQ multiplex PCR. This table has approximately 100,000 clones, 70% to 90% appearing once. The CDR3 is 15 amino acids. Germline CDR1 SEHNR, CDR2 FQNEAQ (reference sequence).

The TCR sequence derives from a man between 45 and 60 years old with renal cell carcinoma. The material was blood, obtained from a patient whose treatment included radiotherapy and nephrectomy. J is TRBJ2-7 and V is TRBV7-9; the D gene is possibly TRBD2 (6 bases). In DNA form, the CDR3 reads TGCGCCAGCAGCCCACGGGAGCATACGGCCTACGAGCAGTACTTC. Its translation: CASSPREHTAYEQYF. Supplemented by reference TRBV7-9 and TRBJ2-7, the full variable domain reads DTGVSQNPRHKITKRGQNVTFRCDPISEHNRLYWYRQTLGQGPEFLTYFQNEAQLEKSRLLSDRFSAERPKGSFSTLEIQRTEQGDSAMYLCASSPREHTAYEQYFGPGTRLTVT.